Given below is one T cell receptor beta chain in context. No antigen is known for it. No much larger clone is present one base from it, and per-base qualities are unavailable. The germline V gene supplies CDR1 LGHNA and CDR2 YSLEER. From the cysteine up to the phenylalanine, the CDR3 has a length of 17 residues. Just the 51-base CDR3 DNA is kept, in frame starting at base 1. Trimmed from V: 1 base; trimmed from J: 5 bases; junction bases lacking a gene match: 9. To prepare the library, the immunoSEQ multiplex PCR assay was applied. On the authors' methods: A statistical classification framework was built for diagnosing cytomegalovirus status from the catalog of TCR beta chain sequences. Held by TCRdb, this immuneACCESS table contains in-frame sequences only and omits some clones. Under half of the omission traces to an unresolved V gene where checked; the cause of the rest is unknown. The DNA gave D and trimming, while V, J and clone size come from that table. The sample records 200,000 to 300,000 clones, 90% of which are singletons. The top ten hold 2.5% to 3.5% of the sample.

The record originates from a study of cytomegalovirus exposure and HLA in healthy donors (dated by TCRdb to 2015 to 2018). In terms of the full investigation: According to a later analysis, the 110 or so validation repertoires were produced on the same platform as the roughly 600 repertoires of the first cohort. High-throughput TCR immunosequencing, statistical association of individual TCRs with disease status, and machine learning were combined to predict cytomegalovirus infection status. Along with the roughly 700-subject first cohort, a separate validation cohort of over a hundred different subjects was used. The study aimed to test whether signatures of past pathogen exposure could be identified by cataloging public T cell receptors. General conclusions and limits of the study: Across donors, most TCR sequences were observed very rarely, whereas some public TCRs were present in many individuals. In both the original and validation cohorts, the classifier was reported to diagnose cytomegalovirus status with high specificity and sensitivity. The authors suggested that the approach could potentially be extended to other disease states and immunological phenotypes. In the study, approximately 150 TCR beta chains were listed as associated with cytomegalovirus. In a later analysis, TCRs clustered in the first cohort were found to also tend to co-occur in the 130 or so validation repertoires, with 90% to 95% of cluster scores above 0. A later analysis lacked HLA typing for the validation cohort, so it scored co-occurrence in that cohort across all 110 or so repertoires. In vitro tests confirmed that three of the cytomegalovirus-associated TCR beta chains recognize cytomegalovirus antigens.

Separate from the roughly 650-subject first cohort, the validation cohort of 95 to 150 subjects was the group to which the donors belonged. The receptor comes from a woman in her 30s in good health and CMV-seronegative. Sequenced: PBMCs. Recombination connected TRBV4-3 to TRBJ2-1; TRBD1 fits 9 bases in the junction. This receptor carries the CDR3 CASSQGPGTGFNNEQFF. The DNA reads TGCGCCAGCAGCCAAGGACCCGGGACAGGGTTTAACAATGAGCAGTTCTTC.